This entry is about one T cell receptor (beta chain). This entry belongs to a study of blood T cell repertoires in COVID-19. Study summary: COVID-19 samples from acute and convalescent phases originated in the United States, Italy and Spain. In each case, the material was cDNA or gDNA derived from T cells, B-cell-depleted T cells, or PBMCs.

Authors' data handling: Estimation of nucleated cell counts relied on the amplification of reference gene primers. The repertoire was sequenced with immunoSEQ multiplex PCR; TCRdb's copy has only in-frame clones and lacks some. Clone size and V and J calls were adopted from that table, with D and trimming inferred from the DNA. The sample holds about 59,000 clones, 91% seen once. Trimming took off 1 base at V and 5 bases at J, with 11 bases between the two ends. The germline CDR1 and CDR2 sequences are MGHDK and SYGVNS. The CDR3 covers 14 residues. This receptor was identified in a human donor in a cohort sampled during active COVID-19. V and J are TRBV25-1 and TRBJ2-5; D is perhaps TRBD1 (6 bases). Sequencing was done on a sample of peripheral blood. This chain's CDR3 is CASSELGARETQYF. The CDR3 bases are TGTGCCAGCAGTGAATTGGGGGCCAGGGAGACCCAGTACTTC.